This TCR beta chain derives from a study of blood T cell repertoires in COVID-19. Overall study: The United States, Italy and Spain were the sources of the acute and convalescent COVID-19 samples. The analysed material was cDNA or gDNA that came from T cells, B-cell-depleted T cells, or PBMCs.

Study processing details: Estimates of nucleated cell counts were drawn from the amplification of reference gene primers. TCRdb's copy holds only in-frame clones and misses some; the assay was immunoSEQ multiplex PCR. V and J calls and clone size are those listed in that table; D and trimming were worked out from the DNA. In the table there are tens of thousands of clones, about 89% of which are singletons. Material for sequencing was peripheral blood. The receptor was isolated from a man between 45 and 60 years old with active COVID-19.

The CDR3 DNA follows: TGTGCCAGTAGTATAGTACAGGGGCCCCAGCATTTT. Translating it yields CASSIVQGPQHF. The chain links TRBV19 to TRBJ1-5, with TRBD1 as a possible D gene (6 bases). The CDR3 consists of 12 residues. V lost 1 base to trimming and J lost 9 bases, with 7 bases between them. Germline CDR1 LNHDA, CDR2 SQIVND (reference sequence).